This is a list of T cell receptor beta chains from one sample in a study of blood T cell repertoires in COVID-19. Assay used: immunoSEQ multiplex PCR; TCRdb lists only in-frame clones, some missing. This sample carries approximately 480,000 clones, about 90% of them seen once, and the ten largest clones take about 0.75%. The sequenced material came from PBMCs or T cells enriched from blood (not recorded which). The origin of the receptors is a woman between 18 and 29 years old who had recovered from COVID-19. The CDR3 runs from the conserved cysteine through the conserved F or W. Each record gives: D gene, V gene, CDR3 length, CDR3 protein. The D gene is left open where the match is weak.

D gene: NA
V gene: TRBV9
CDR3 length: 15
CDR3 protein: CASSAAEGSYNEQFF

D gene: NA
V gene: TRBV18
CDR3 length: 15
CDR3 protein: CASSPVSGALGPQHF

D gene: NA
V gene: TRBV5-1
CDR3 length: 17
CDR3 protein: CASSLMVVGSGANVLTF

D gene: NA
V gene: TRBV5-1
CDR3 length: 13
CDR3 protein: CASSSGQNYEQYF

D gene: NA
V gene: TRBV18
CDR3 length: 15
CDR3 protein: CASSPVPAGDQPQHF

D gene: NA
V gene: TRBV6-1
CDR3 length: 16
CDR3 protein: CASSEAQARGREKLFF

D gene: TRBD1
V gene: TRBV27
CDR3 length: 12
CDR3 protein: CASSFRGQGYTF

D gene: NA
V gene: TRBV5-1
CDR3 length: 15
CDR3 protein: CASTESPGSFDGYTF

D gene: NA
V gene: TRBV18
CDR3 length: 14
CDR3 protein: CASSPGVTNEKLFF

D gene: NA
V gene: TRBV5-1
CDR3 length: 14
CDR3 protein: CASSFNFLSDGYTF

D gene: NA
V gene: TRBV23-1
CDR3 length: 16
CDR3 protein: CASSHSSPLAGDGYTF

D gene: TRBD1
V gene: TRBV30
CDR3 length: 13
CDR3 protein: CAWSTGEIGGYTF

D gene: TRBD1
V gene: TRBV2
CDR3 length: 15
CDR3 protein: CASSEAEGAGEKLFF

D gene: TRBD1
V gene: TRBV12-5
CDR3 length: 14
CDR3 protein: CASGPGQGDDEQFF

D gene: NA
V gene: TRBV28
CDR3 length: 13
CDR3 protein: CVSEGVGNSPLHF

D gene: NA
V gene: TRBV2
CDR3 length: 15
CDR3 protein: CASSILNSGGTEAFF

D gene: TRBD1
V gene: TRBV4-2
CDR3 length: 14
CDR3 protein: CAPSPGQGIETQYF

D gene: TRBD1
V gene: TRBV28
CDR3 length: 15
CDR3 protein: CASSLRLGQGGGYTF

D gene: TRBD2
V gene: TRBV6-4
CDR3 length: 16
CDR3 protein: CASSDSTSGGADTQYF

D gene: TRBD2
V gene: TRBV19
CDR3 length: 15
CDR3 protein: CASSIVAGTSYEQYF

D gene: TRBD1
V gene: TRBV29-1
CDR3 length: 12
CDR3 protein: CSGGTDADTQYF

D gene: NA
V gene: TRBV21-1
CDR3 length: 17
CDR3 protein: CASSTPGQGWTNEKLFF

D gene: NA
V gene: TRBV7-9
CDR3 length: 18
CDR3 protein: CASSLVIGSVNSGNTIYF

D gene: NA
V gene: TRBV11-3
CDR3 length: 12
CDR3 protein: CASSQGPDTQYF

D gene: NA
V gene: TRBV11-3
CDR3 length: 12
CDR3 protein: CASSLVLYGYTF

D gene: NA
V gene: TRBV5-6
CDR3 length: 16
CDR3 protein: CASSNSQDDPNQPQHF

D gene: TRBD2
V gene: TRBV18
CDR3 length: 17
CDR3 protein: CASSPTWSGGLGAEQFF

D gene: NA
V gene: TRBV7-8
CDR3 length: 12
CDR3 protein: CASSPPGNEQFF

D gene: NA
V gene: TRBV5-1
CDR3 length: 14
CDR3 protein: CASSLGSSQETQYF

D gene: TRBD2
V gene: TRBV7-2
CDR3 length: 19
CDR3 protein: CASTGRGAAILSSYNEQFF

D gene: TRBD1
V gene: TRBV7-9
CDR3 length: 15
CDR3 protein: CASSPPGQVDYGYTF

D gene: NA
V gene: TRBV7-4
CDR3 length: 14
CDR3 protein: CASSPRDKPTEAFF

D gene: TRBD2
V gene: TRBV7-8
CDR3 length: 17
CDR3 protein: CASSLSWIAGDGDTQYF

D gene: NA
V gene: TRBV11-2
CDR3 length: 13
CDR3 protein: CASSPTGLGGYTF

D gene: NA
V gene: TRBV2
CDR3 length: 14
CDR3 protein: CASSAQGDNSPLHF